This T cell receptor beta chain was found in a study of regulatory T cells in long-lasting Graves disease. As for time point: newly diagnosed GD, antithyroid drugs for less than 3 months. The authors made the TCR library using RNA they extracted from PBMCs. V lost 7 bases and J 4 bases, leaving 20 bases between the germline ends. The CDR3 spans 16 residues. Per germline, CDR1 MDHEN and CDR2 SYDVKM. This clonotype was counted many times. Combining iRepertoire HTBI primers with Arm-PCR of CDR3 regions, the authors built TCR beta libraries. MiXCR, applied by TCRdb to the multiplex PCR reads, yields one record per CDR3 protein. This sample has around 400,000 distinct CDR3 sequences, with roughly 15% found just once. The sample was also reused in another study, on T cells in Graves' hyperthyroidism and ophthalmopathy.

This receptor was identified in a woman in her thirties or forties with Graves disease. This rearrangement joins TRBV28 to TRBJ1-5, with a possible D match to TRBD1 (5 bases). This specimen was peripheral blood mononuclear cells (PBMCs), taken at new diagnosis, from a patient treated with antithyroid drugs. CDR3 region: CASTSSGGSRNQPQHF. CDR3 coding DNA: TGTGCCAGCACTAGTTCGGGGGGGTCTCGGAATCAGCCCCAGCATTTT.